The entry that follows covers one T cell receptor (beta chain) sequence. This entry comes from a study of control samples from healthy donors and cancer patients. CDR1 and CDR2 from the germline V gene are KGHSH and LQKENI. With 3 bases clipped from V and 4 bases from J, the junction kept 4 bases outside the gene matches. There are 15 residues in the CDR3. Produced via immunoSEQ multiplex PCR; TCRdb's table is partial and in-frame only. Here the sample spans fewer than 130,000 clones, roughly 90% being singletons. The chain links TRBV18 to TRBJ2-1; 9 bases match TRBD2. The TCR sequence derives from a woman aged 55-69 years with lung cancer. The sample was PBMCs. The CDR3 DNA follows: TGTGCCAGCTCACCTAGCGGGGGCCCGTACAATGAGCAGTTCTTC. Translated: CASSPSGGPYNEQFF.